This TCR beta chain was captured in a study of CD4 T cells in relation to SARS-CoV-2 and coronaviruses. With respect to this clone: What it recognizes is unknown.

The data were produced by immunoSEQ multiplex PCR, yet TCRdb's version contains in-frame clones alone and is incomplete. The sample includes tens of thousands of clones, about 70% of them seen just once. Unexposed donor CD4+ T cells date from about 2011-2018, before the COVID-19 pandemic. After approximately ten days of culture, CD4+ T cells were isolated. Cells permitting, SARS-CoV-2 S/N and four cold-coronavirus spikes were tested on unexposed-donor CD4+ T cells. The CDR3 has 16 residues. Unmatched junction bases numbered 12, after V lost 6 bases and J lost 8 bases. The germline V gene encodes CDR1 MGHDK and CDR2 SYGVNS.

The receptor was isolated from a human donor in good health. Material: CD4+ T cells from PBMCs, cultured in vitro. This chain connects TRBV25-1 to TRBJ1-4, with TRBD1 matching 10 bases. CDR3 in DNA: TGTGCCAGCAGCGATTACGCCGGGACAGGGGTCGAAAAACTGTTTTTT. Its translation: CASSDYAGTGVEKLFF.